This TCR beta chain was captured by sequencing in a study of shared clonotypes between healthy human individuals. Overall study findings and caveats: Among donors, the sharing of clonotypes was expected to be influenced by sequencing depth.

There were only Caucasian adults among the donors, and all lived in Nashville, Tennessee. When replicate PCRs were run on unsorted PBMC, they used approximately 300 ng DNA, some 31,000 T cell genomes. Sequencing was performed on unsorted PBMC DNA using ten immunoSEQ deep assay plates. Only in-frame clones appear in the TCRdb table, and some are missing; sequencing was by immunoSEQ multiplex PCR. The sample contains hundreds of thousands of clones, approximately 80% of which appear only once. This clone was seen more than once but under ten times. Antigen unknown. The sample was PBMCs. The receptor's source is a woman aged 40 to 49 in good health. Some clones in this sample may be carry-over from other donors' samples.

CDR3 bases: TGCGCCAGCAGCTTGGGTGCTAGCGGCTTGGAGCAGTACTTC. Residues: CASSLGASGLEQYF. This chain joins TRBV5-1 and TRBJ2-7; the match to TRBD2 covers 7 bases. CDR1 is SGHRS, CDR2 YFSETQ, per germline. CDR3 size: 14 residues. The V gene end was trimmed by 0 bases and the J gene end by 7 bases; junction bases not matched to a gene: 7. The full variable domain, with the rest looked up from reference TRBV5-1 and TRBJ2-7, is KAGVTQTPRYLIKTRGQQVTLSCSPISGHRSVSWYQQTPGQGLQFLFEYFSETQRNKGNFPGRFSGRQFSNSRSEMNVSTLELGDSALYLCASSLGASGLEQYFGPGTRLTVT.